This TCR beta chain was sequenced for a study of shared clonotypes between healthy human individuals. Assay: immunoSEQ multiplex PCR; the TCRdb copy retains only in-frame clones and omits some. The data contain hundreds of thousands of clones, around 92% of them singletons. This clone was counted once. The antigen is undetermined. The same CDR3 also results from other DNA sequences found in this sample. This CDR3 spans 15 amino acids. Germline CDR1 reads LNHDA; CDR2 reads SQIVND (reference sequence). V lost 3 bases and J lost 0, with 9 bases in between. Study results and caveats: Generation probability values for non-shared clonotypes were lower than those for clonotypes shared by all four donors. Naive CD4 clonotypes were shared across several donors at about 5%.

Selected positively for CCR7 and CD45RO-negative, naive CD8 cells excluded terminally differentiated effector memory CD45RA+ cells. The V gene is TRBV19, the J gene TRBJ2-1; the D is unclear. Sequenced input: naive CD8+ T cells sorted from blood. This TCR was recovered from a man aged 25-45 years in good health. CDR3 coding DNA: TGTGCCAGTAGTATTGCCGCGAGCTCCTACAATGAGCAGTTCTTC. It yields the protein CASSIAASSYNEQFF.